This T cell receptor (beta chain) was sequenced in a study of shared clonotypes between healthy human individuals. Notes on this clone: Its antigen is unknown.

The CDR3 spans 14 residues. Deletions cut 0 bases from V and 7 bases from J, with 9 bases between. Germline CDR1 MNHEY, CDR2 SVGAGI. Genomic DNA of each subset was evenly split across several immunoSEQ plates. DNA at approximately 200 ng, some 31,000 T cell genomes, went into sorted-subset replicate PCRs. The method was immunoSEQ multiplex PCR; TCRdb's version includes in-frame clones alone and lacks a portion of them. Seen here are about 800,000 clones, roughly 96% observed once, and the top ten hold about 0.25%. Naive CD8 cells lacked CD45RO, underwent positive selection for CCR7 and left out terminally differentiated effector memory CD45RA+ cells. General study findings and limits: Rarefaction curves obtained for sorted subsets showed sequencing incomplete despite large depth.

Sequencing was carried out using naive CD8+ T cells sorted from blood. The V gene is TRBV6-5, the J gene TRBJ2-2; D possibly corresponds to TRBD1 (5 bases). The origin of this receptor is a man aged 30 to 45 in good health. CDR3 DNA sequence: TGTGCCAGCAGTTACTCGAATCAGGGCGGGGAGCTGTTTTTT. Its protein product is CASSYSNQGGELFF.